The present T cell receptor beta chain was sequenced within a study of cytomegalovirus exposure and HLA in healthy donors. Turning to the study itself: Unique TCRs numbering about 85 million, obtained from HLA-typed donors, made up an early data release. Study-wide points: Altogether, 164 TCR beta chains were recorded as cytomegalovirus-associated. V- and J-gene trimming of TCR beta was linked (in a later analysis) to a missense DCLRE1C variant.

The PCR contained 60 Vbeta and 13 Jbeta primers. Data came from immunoSEQ multiplex PCR; TCRdb stores just in-frame clones and leaves some out. This table has roughly 180,000 clones, less than 85% appearing once. As to this clone: The antigen remains unidentified.

The CDR3 runs to 16 residues. Germline V lookup: CDR1 LGHNA, CDR2 YNFKEQ. The V gene end was trimmed by 0 bases and the J gene end by 6 bases; junction bases not matched to a gene: 6. The receptor's source is a girl between 5 and 17 years old in good health and CMV-seropositive. The chain joins TRBV4-2 to TRBJ2-1, with TRBD2 identical over 9 bases. The specimen sequenced was PBMCs. This chain's CDR3 is CASSQDPRGGANEQFF. The CDR3, as DNA: TGTGCCAGCAGCCAAGATCCGCGCGGGGGGGCCAATGAGCAGTTCTTC.